A single sample gave rise to the 14 T cell receptor beta chains below, sequenced in a study of blood T cell repertoires in COVID-19. The method was immunoSEQ multiplex PCR; TCRdb's version includes in-frame clones alone and lacks a portion of them. This table holds 130,000 to 150,000 clones, roughly 90% found once. The sample consisted of PBMCs or T cells enriched from blood (not recorded which). All receptors derive from a woman in her twenties or thirties with acute COVID-19.

The chain has TRBV30 and TRBJ2-5, with 11 bases that match TRBD1. CDR1 GTSNPN and CDR2 SVGIG come from the germline V gene (reference sequence). J lost 2 bases, V lost 2 bases, and 4 bases had no gene match. CDR3 length equals 15 residues. The DNA for the CDR3 is TGTGCCTGGAGTTCCGGGACAGGGGGGCAAGAGACCCAGTACTTC. This translates into CAWSSGTGGQETQYF.

This clone was detected once. V is TRBV27 and J is TRBJ1-2, with 10 bases lining up with TRBD1. Per the germline V gene, CDR1 is MNHEY and CDR2 is SMNVEV (reference sequence). Trimming at V came to 5 bases and at J to 5 bases, leaving 17 bases not matched to a gene. The CDR3 has 18 amino acids. In DNA form, the CDR3 reads TGTGCCAGCAGTAGAGGACAGGGGGAAAATTTCTTTCGGTATGGCTACACCTTC. It specifies CASSRGQGENFFRYGYTF.

The rearrangement joins TRBV3-1 (or the pseudogene TRBV3-2) to TRBJ2-1; 13 bases fit TRBD2. Germline-derived CDR1 and CDR2 are LGHDT and YNNKEL (reference sequence). The length of the CDR3 is 19 residues. The J segment lost 1 base and the V segment lost 4 bases, leaving 10 bases of the junction unmatched. The CDR3 DNA is TGTGCCAGCAGCCCCGAGACTAGCGGGAGGAAGGGATCCTACAATGAGCAGTTCTTC. This sequence encodes CASSPETSGRKGSYNEQFF.

The chain recombines TRBV9 with TRBJ2-3, with D maybe TRBD1 (6 bases). Germline CDR1 reads SGDLS; CDR2 reads YYNGEE. V dropped 1 base and J dropped 1 base, with 10 bases sitting between them. There are 15 residues in the CDR3. CDR3 sequence reads: CASSVQGFRTDTQYF. The DNA for the CDR3 is TGTGCCAGCAGCGTACAGGGGTTCCGCACAGATACGCAGTATTTT.

This sequence joins TRBV6-5 and TRBJ2-7, with 14 bases matching TRBD2. J lost 3 bases, V lost 6 bases, and 4 bases had no gene match. Germline V gene data show CDR1 as MNHEY and CDR2 as SVGAGI. This CDR3 is 15 amino acids long. This chain's CDR3 is CASSPGTSGGYEQYF. The CDR3 DNA reads TGTGCCAGCAGCCCCGGGACTAGCGGGGGCTACGAGCAGTACTTC.

The rearrangement links TRBV7-2 to TRBJ2-5; 8 bases agree with TRBD2. Germline CDR1 SGHTA, CDR2 FQGNSA. After removal of 4 bases from V and 1 base from J, the junction contained 11 bases not matched to a gene. This CDR3 has 17 residues. In DNA, the CDR3 is TGTGCCAGCAGCTCGGCTTTAGCGGGAACTATCCAAGAGACCCAGTACTTC. Translation: CASSSALAGTIQETQYF. Full variable domain (missing parts from reference TRBV7-2 and TRBJ2-5): GAGVSQSPSNKVTEKGKDVELRCDPISGHTALYWYRQSLGQGLEFLIYFQGNSAPDKSGLPSDRFSAERTGGSVSTLTIQRTQQEDSAVYLCASSSALAGTIQETQYFGPGTRLLVL.

J is TRBJ1-5 and V is TRBV9; 7 bases are shared with TRBD1. Germline V gene sequence: CDR1 SGDLS, CDR2 YYNGEE. There are 14 residues in the CDR3. V gave up 0 bases and J gave up 6 bases; unmatched junction bases: 3. For the CDR3, the DNA is TGTGCCAGCAGCGTAGAGGGGGCGGGTCAGCCCCAGCATTTT. Translating it yields CASSVEGAGQPQHF.

The chain links TRBV5-1 to TRBJ1-4, with D perhaps TRBD1 (6 bases). The CDR3 sequence is 14 residues long. Deletions cut 0 bases from V and 7 bases from J, with 10 bases between. Germline CDR1 and CDR2: SGHRS and YFSETQ. This CDR3 reads CASSLDRDREKLFF. The CDR3 DNA sequence: TGCGCCAGCAGCTTGGACAGGGATCGTGAAAAACTGTTTTTT.

The chain couples TRBV3-1 (or the pseudogene TRBV3-2) to TRBJ1-2, with no clear D. V lost 4 bases and J 6 bases, leaving 12 bases between the germline ends. The CDR3 totals 13 residues. CDR1 and CDR2 (germline): LGHDT, YNNKEL (reference sequence). CDR3 DNA sequence: TGTGCCAGCAGCCGGGCATCCTGGAATGGCTACACCTTC. Encoded protein: CASSRASWNGYTF.

The CDR3 DNA follows: TGTGCCAGCGACAGGGTGGTATATGGCTACACCTTC. This gives the protein CASDRVVYGYTF. V gene TRBV7-9 combines with J gene TRBJ1-2; 7 bases are shared with TRBD1. After removal of 8 bases from V and 5 bases from J, the junction contained 5 bases not matched to a gene. The CDR3 contains 12 residues. CDR1 is SEHNR, CDR2 FQNEAQ, per germline (reference sequence).

The genes are TRBV5-5 and TRBJ2-3; 8 nucleotides agree with TRBD2. The ends lost 1 base at V and 3 bases at J; junction bases unmatched: 4. The length of the CDR3 is 15 residues. Germline V gives CDR1 SGHKS, CDR2 YYEKEE (reference sequence). CDR3 residues: CASSLLASGTDTQYF. DNA of the CDR3: TGTGCCAGCAGCTTGTTGGCTAGCGGGACAGATACGCAGTATTTT.

The chain combines TRBV4-3 with TRBJ2-7, with a tentative D call TRBD2 (5 bases). V was clipped by 0 bases and J by 3 bases, with 15 bases between them. The CDR3 consists of 16 residues. In germline, CDR1 is LGHNA, CDR2 YSLEER. The CDR3 spells CASSQEVASFDYEQYF. DNA for the CDR3: TGCGCCAGCAGCCAAGAGGTAGCGTCTTTTGACTACGAGCAGTACTTC.

The chain carries TRBV28 and TRBJ2-1; TRBD1 might be the D (6 bases). Germline assignment: CDR1 MDHEN and CDR2 SYDVKM. The CDR3 sequence is 16 residues long. V was cut by 4 bases and J by 0 bases, with 13 bases left in between. Here the CDR3 reads CASSYENRVSYNEQFF. CDR3 coding DNA: TGTGCCAGCAGTTATGAAAACAGGGTCTCCTACAATGAGCAGTTCTTC.

The chain is built from TRBV7-2 and TRBJ1-3, with D possibly matching TRBD1 (6 bases). Germline V CDR1 and CDR2: SGHTA, FQGNSA. This CDR3 has 16 amino acids. The V and J ends lost 3 bases and 4 bases respectively, with 16 bases between them. CDR3 region: CASSFPPGASGNTIYF. CDR3 in DNA: TGTGCCAGCAGCTTTCCCCCAGGGGCTTCAGGAAACACCATATATTTT.